A single sample gave rise to the 12 T cell receptor beta chains below, sequenced in a study of memory CD4+ T cells and cytomegalovirus serostatus. Assay used: immunoSEQ multiplex PCR; TCRdb lists only in-frame clones, some missing. The table records 70,000 to 95,000 clones, roughly 80% of them present only once. Single viable CD3+CD4+CD8-CD45RO+ cells were sorted as the memory CD4+ T cells. Material: memory CD4+ T cells from blood. These TCRs come from an adult in good health and CMV-seronegative.

V and J are TRBV5-6 and TRBJ1-6, with D uncertain. Germline loops: CDR1 SGHDT, CDR2 YYEEEE. The CDR3 runs to 13 residues. Trimming pared 2 bases from V and 9 bases from J, leaving 9 bases between. As DNA, the CDR3 is TGTGCCAGCAGCTTCTGGGTTGGTTCACCCCTCCACTTT. This sequence encodes CASSFWVGSPLHF.

The genes are TRBV5-4 and TRBJ2-1, with a possible D match to TRBD2 (6 bases). The CDR3 length is 15 residues. Germline V gene lookup returns CDR1 SGHNT and CDR2 YYREEE (reference sequence). The ends were cut back, 4 bases at V and 7 bases at J, with 18 bases in the middle. The CDR3 loop is CASSPQVGGLNEQFF. CDR3 nucleotides: TGTGCCAGCAGCCCCCAAGTGGGGGGTCTAAATGAGCAGTTCTTC.

V is TRBV5-1 and J is TRBJ1-4, with TRBD1 matching over 9 bases. The CDR3 consists of 14 residues. Germline V gives CDR1 SGHRS, CDR2 YFSETQ. After removal of 4 bases from V and 8 bases from J, the junction contained 6 bases not matched to a gene. The CDR3, as DNA: TGCGCCAGCAGCGGGGGACAGGGCTACGAAAAACTGTTTTTT. Its translation: CASSGGQGYEKLFF. Combining the CDR3 with reference TRBV5-1 and TRBJ1-4 gives the whole variable domain KAGVTQTPRYLIKTRGQQVTLSCSPISGHRSVSWYQQTPGQGLQFLFEYFSETQRNKGNFPGRFSGRQFSNSRSEMNVSTLELGDSALYLCASSGGQGYEKLFFGSGTQLSVL.

The chain combines TRBV29-1 with TRBJ1-2, with a tentative D call TRBD1 (6 bases). Germline lookup yields CDR1 SQVTM and CDR2 ANQGSEA. V gave up 0 bases and J gave up 8 bases, with 13 bases separating them. The CDR3 spans 13 residues. CDR3 bases: TGCAGCGTTGAAGACAGGGGTCTTAGCGGCTACACCTTC. Protein: CSVEDRGLSGYTF.

The J gene is TRBJ2-2, the V gene TRBV10-2, with 7 bases identical to TRBD1. The J segment lost 3 bases and the V segment lost 4 bases, leaving 5 bases of the junction unmatched. In germline, CDR1 is WSHSY, CDR2 SAAADI. This CDR3 region has 15 residues. This CDR3 reads CASSGKGADTGELFF. The CDR3 DNA reads as TGCGCCAGCAGTGGTAAGGGGGCGGACACCGGGGAGCTGTTTTTT.

The rearrangement joins TRBV7-3 to TRBJ1-1; the D is unclear. The CDR3 is 15 amino acids. From germline, CDR1 is SGHTA and CDR2 FQGTGA. Trimming cost V 8 bases and J 3 bases, with 19 bases left between them. In DNA, the CDR3 is TGTGCCAGCCGACCCCAAGTCTTGGCGGACACTGAAGCTTTCTTT. Translated, it gives CASRPQVLADTEAFF.

V is TRBV7-2 and J is TRBJ2-7, with TRBD2 as a possible D gene (5 bases). V was clipped by 1 base and J by 6 bases, with 16 bases between them. This CDR3 is built from 15 residues. Germline V CDR1 and CDR2: SGHTA, FQGNSA. CDR3 loop: CASSLERAARGEQYF. Written as DNA, the CDR3 is TGTGCCAGCAGCTTAGAGAGGGCAGCACGCGGCGAGCAGTACTTC. The variable domain in full, with the rest retrieved from reference TRBV7-2 and TRBJ2-7, is GAGVSQSPSNKVTEKGKDVELRCDPISGHTALYWYRQSLGQGLEFLIYFQGNSAPDKSGLPSDRFSAERTGGSVSTLTIQRTQQEDSAVYLCASSLERAARGEQYFGPGTRLTVT.

The chain joins TRBV5-4 to TRBJ2-2, with unresolved D. From germline, CDR1 is SGHNT and CDR2 YYREEE (reference sequence). V lost 8 bases, J lost 7 bases, and 15 bases lay in between. This CDR3 is 13 amino acids long. The CDR3 DNA reads TGTGCCAGTCAGCTTCTGGCAGACGGGGAGCTGTTTTTT. Amino acids: CASQLLADGELFF. Variable domain in full (rest from reference TRBV5-4 and TRBJ2-2): ETGVTQSPTHLIKTRGQQVTLRCSSQSGHNTVSWYQQALGQGPQFIFQYYREEENGRGNFPPRFSGLQFPNYSSELNVNALELDDSALYLCASQLLADGELFFGEGSRLTVL.

This chain joins TRBV7-9 and TRBJ2-7; 7 nucleotides agree with TRBD1. Trimming took 1 base from V and 4 from J; bases not matched to a gene: 7. CDR1 SEHNR and CDR2 FQNEAQ come from the germline V gene (reference sequence). This CDR3 is built from 15 residues. The CDR3 loop is CASSLVLGTAYEQYF. For the CDR3, the DNA is TGTGCCAGCAGCTTAGTACTCGGGACAGCATACGAGCAGTACTTC.

The chain employs TRBV4-1 and TRBJ2-1; TRBD2 might be the D (6 bases). Germline CDR1 is MGHRA and CDR2 is YSYEKL. V shed 5 bases and J shed 2 bases, with 13 bases lying between them. This CDR3 is built from 15 residues. CDR3 protein: CASSTSWGAYNEQFF. CDR3 bases: TGCGCCAGCAGCACCTCGTGGGGGGCCTACAATGAGCAGTTCTTC.

The rearrangement uses TRBV5-6 and TRBJ2-1; TRBD1 matches at 7 bases. CDR1 is SGHDT and CDR2 is YYEEEE in the germline V gene. The J segment lost 12 bases and the V segment lost 4 bases, leaving 4 bases of the junction unmatched. The CDR3 is 11 amino acids. The CDR3 protein is CASSVRDRQFF. The CDR3 DNA reads as TGTGCCAGCAGCGTCCGGGACAGGCAGTTCTTC.

This clone is a singleton in its sample. One end of the junction fails to match germline, which may point to a read error. The V and J genes are TRBV7-7 and TRBJ2-7; TRBD2 is a possible D gene (5 bases). Per germline, CDR1 SSHAT and CDR2 FNYEAQ (reference sequence). The CDR3 is 14 residues long. CDR3 sequence: CASSPNRDSYEQYF. The CDR3 nucleotides read TGTGCTAGCAGCCCCAACCGGGACTCCTACGAGCAGTACTTC.